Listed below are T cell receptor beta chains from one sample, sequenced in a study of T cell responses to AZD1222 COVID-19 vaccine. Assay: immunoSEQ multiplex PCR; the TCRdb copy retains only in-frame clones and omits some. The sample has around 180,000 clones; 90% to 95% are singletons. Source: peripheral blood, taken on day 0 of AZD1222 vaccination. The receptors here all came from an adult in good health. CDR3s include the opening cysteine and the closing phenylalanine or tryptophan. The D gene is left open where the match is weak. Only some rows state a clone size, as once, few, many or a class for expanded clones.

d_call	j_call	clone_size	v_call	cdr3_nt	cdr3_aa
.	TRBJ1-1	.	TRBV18	TGTGCCAGCTCCTTCAGAGGGAACACTGAAGCTTTCTTT	CASSFRGNTEAFF
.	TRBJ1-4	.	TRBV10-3	TGTGCCATCAGTGAGATGAGAACGGACAAGGACAAACTGTTTTTT	CAISEMRTDKDKLFF
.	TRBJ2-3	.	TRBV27	TGTGCCAGCAGTTTGGGGCTCCTCACAGATACGCAGTATTTT	CASSLGLLTDTQYF
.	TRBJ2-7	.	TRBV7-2	TGTGCCAGCAGCCTGTTAGTGACGAGGCTGGAGCAGTACTTC	CASSLLVTRLEQYF
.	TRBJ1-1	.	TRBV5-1	TGCGCCAGCAGCTTGGCCCCCCCGAACACTGAAGCTTTCTTT	CASSLAPPNTEAFF
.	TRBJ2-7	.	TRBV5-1	TGCGCCAGCTCCCCTCGGTACGGGGCCGGCGAGCAGTACTTC	CASSPRYGAGEQYF
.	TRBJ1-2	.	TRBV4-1	TGCGCCAGCAGCCTCAATCCCTATCCCGACTATGGCTACACCTTC	CASSLNPYPDYGYTF
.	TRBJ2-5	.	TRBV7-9	TGTGCCAGCAGCGTACAGGTGTCGGAGACCCAGTACTTC	CASSVQVSETQYF
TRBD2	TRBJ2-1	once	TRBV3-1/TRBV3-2	TGTGCCAGCAGCCAAGATTACCTAGCGGGAGGAGAGGATGAGCAGTTCTTC	CASSQDYLAGGEDEQFF
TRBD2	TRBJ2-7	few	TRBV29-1	TGCAGCGGAGGGACTAGCGGGAGTTCCTACGAGCAGTACTTC	CSGGTSGSSYEQYF
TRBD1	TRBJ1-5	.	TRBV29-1	TGCAGCGTTGTCGTCCAGGGGGTTCAGCCCCAGCATTTT	CSVVVQGVQPQHF
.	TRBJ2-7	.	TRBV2	TGTGCCAGCAACGAGGCAGGGGCGTCAGTCGAGCAGTACTTC	CASNEAGASVEQYF
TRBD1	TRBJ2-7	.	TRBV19	TGTGCCAGTAGTATGAGGGGGCAGGGGCCGAGGGACGAGCAGTACTTC	CASSMRGQGPRDEQYF
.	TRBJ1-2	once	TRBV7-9	TGTGCCAGCAGCTTAGAGTCGACGAGGGAAAACTATGGCTACACCTTC	CASSLESTRENYGYTF
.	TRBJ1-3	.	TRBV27	TGTGCCAGCAGTTTCGTATTTGGAAACACCATATATTTT	CASSFVFGNTIYF
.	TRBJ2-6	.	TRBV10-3	TGTGCCATCAGTGAGTCGGGGGGCTCTGGGGCCAACGTCCTGACTTTC	CAISESGGSGANVLTF
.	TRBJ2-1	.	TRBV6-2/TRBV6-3	TGTGCCAGCAGCCGGCCGGGAATCCGAGGGGAGAATGAGCAGTTCTTC	CASSRPGIRGENEQFF
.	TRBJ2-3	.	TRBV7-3	TGTGCCAGCAGCTCAATAGCGGAGAACACAGATACGCAGTATTTT	CASSSIAENTDTQYF
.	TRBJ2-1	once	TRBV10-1	TGCGCCAGCAGTGAGGCCGGCCTCTCCTACAATGAGCAGTTCTTC	CASSEAGLSYNEQFF
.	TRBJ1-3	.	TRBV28	TGTGCCAGCATGGCAGGCGGAAACACCATATATTTT	CASMAGGNTIYF
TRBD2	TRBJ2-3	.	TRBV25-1	TGTGCCAGCAGACTAGCGGGAGGCGGGGATACGCAGTATTTT	CASRLAGGGDTQYF
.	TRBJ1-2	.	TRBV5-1	TGCGCCAGCAGCCCTGGGGGCCAGGAGGGCTACACCTTC	CASSPGGQEGYTF
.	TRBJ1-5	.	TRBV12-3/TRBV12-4	TGTGCCAGCAGGGACAGCAATCAGCCCCAGCATTTT	CASRDSNQPQHF
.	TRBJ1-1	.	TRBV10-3	TGTGCCATCAGTGAAACCGGGACGGTAAACACTGAAGCTTTCTTT	CAISETGTVNTEAFF
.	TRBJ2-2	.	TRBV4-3	TGCGCCAGCAGCCAAGATGTTGGCAACAGAGGCACCGGGGAGCTGTTTTTT	CASSQDVGNRGTGELFF
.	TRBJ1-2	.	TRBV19	TGTGCCAGTAGCAGGGCGGCCCTCGACTATGGCTACACCTTC	CASSRAALDYGYTF
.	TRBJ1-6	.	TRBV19	TGTGCCAGTAAGGCGGGGACATCTAATTCACCCCTCCACTTT	CASKAGTSNSPLHF
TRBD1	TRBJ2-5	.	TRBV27	TGTGCCAGCAGTCCCCACAGGGGGCAAGAGACCCAGTACTTC	CASSPHRGQETQYF
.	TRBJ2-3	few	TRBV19	TGTGCCAGTAGTATTCCCAACAGAGCCACAGATACGCAGTATTTT	CASSIPNRATDTQYF
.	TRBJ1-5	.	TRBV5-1	TGCGCCAGCAGCTTGGACGGTCAGCCCCAGCATTTT	CASSLDGQPQHF
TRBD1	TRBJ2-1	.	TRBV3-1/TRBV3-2	TGTGCCAGCCGTCACGGACAGGACCACAATGAGCAGTTCTTC	CASRHGQDHNEQFF
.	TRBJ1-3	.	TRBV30	TGTGCCTGGAGTCCTGCCCTTGGAAACACCATATATTTT	CAWSPALGNTIYF
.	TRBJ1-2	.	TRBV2	TGTGCCAGCAGTGAACAGAGGAGCAGGGGCTACACCTTC	CASSEQRSRGYTF
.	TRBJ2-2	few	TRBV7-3	TGTGCCAGCAGCGCCCGGGCTCTAACCCAGCTGTTTTTT	CASSARALTQLFF
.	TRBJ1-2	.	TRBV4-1	TGCGCCAGCAGCCAAGAGCCGGGGGTTTGGTATGGCTACACCTTC	CASSQEPGVWYGYTF
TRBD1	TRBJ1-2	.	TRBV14	TGTGCCAGCAGCCAACGAGGGCAGGGGGCGGCGGTTGGCTACACCTTC	CASSQRGQGAAVGYTF
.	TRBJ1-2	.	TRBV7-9	TGTGCCAGCAGCTTAGAGGTTTATGGCTACACCTTC	CASSLEVYGYTF
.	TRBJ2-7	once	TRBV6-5	TGTGCCAGCGGGACCGGGGGGCAGACCCACTACGAGCAGTACTTC	CASGTGGQTHYEQYF
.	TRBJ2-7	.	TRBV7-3	TGTGCCAGCAGCCCCCCGGATTCCTACGAGCAGTACTTC	CASSPPDSYEQYF
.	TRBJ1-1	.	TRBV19	TGTGCCAGTAGCATTGGGGGGCCCGGCACTGAAGCTTTCTTT	CASSIGGPGTEAFF
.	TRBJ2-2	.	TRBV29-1	TGCAGCGTTGGGGCGAGTACTTACACCGGGGAGCTGTTTTTT	CSVGASTYTGELFF
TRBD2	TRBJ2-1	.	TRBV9	TGTGCCAGCAGCGTAGTAGGCCGGGGGGATGAGCAGTTCTTC	CASSVVGRGDEQFF
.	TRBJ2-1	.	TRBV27	TGTGCCAGCAGTTTATCCCGGGGTAATGAGCAGTTCTTC	CASSLSRGNEQFF
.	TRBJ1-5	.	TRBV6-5	TGTGCCAGCAGCCGTTTGGGCCAGCCCCAGCATTTT	CASSRLGQPQHF